The entry below describes one T cell receptor beta chain. This clone has just one count. No antigen is known for it. Per-base qualities were not stored, and no clone one base away is much larger. These data are taken from a study of shared clonotypes between healthy human individuals (dated by TCRdb to 2020 to 2022). Study-wide context: The cohort included three men and a couple of women between 18 and 49 years of age. For each donor, three plates each were used for CD4 naive and CD4 memory, two plates were used for CD8 naive, and one plate was used for CD8 memory. To estimate repertoire size and how much clonotype sharing occurs between individuals, the study deeply sequenced the blood TCR repertoires of about five healthy adults. To increase sequencing depth and limit assay-specific biases, different laboratories used diverse techniques to prepare libraries and sequence TCR repertoires. Each donor's leukapheresis produced roughly between roughly 0.94 and 9.5 billion PBMCs. On the study overall, not on this receptor specifically: Larger estimated clonotype richness was generally found for naive subsets than for memory subsets. Clonotypes shared by all four sorted-subset donors showed higher generation probabilities than non-shared clonotypes. Incomplete sequencing was indicated by rarefaction of sorted-subset datasets, despite the large sequencing depth. Roughly 5.2% of naive CD4, 3.5% of naive CD8, around 2.3% of memory CD4, and 0.4% of memory CD8 clonotypes were shared across several donors. Sampling was restricted to blood, and TCR repertoires in tissue are likely to differ from TCR repertoires in blood. Based on pairwise subsampling, the degree of clonotype sharing among donors was expected to be affected by sequencing depth. Because the study included a small number of donors, the genetic and exposure-history diversity represented was limited.

V was cut back by 1 base and J by 4 bases, leaving a gap of 19 bases between them. CDR1 and CDR2 were assigned from the germline V gene as MGHRA and YSYEKL. The CDR3, from cysteine to phenylalanine, totals 17 residues. The only DNA kept is the CDR3, 51 bases in frame from the first base. Healthy HIV-negative adults with no recently reported acute infections or vaccinations were included as donors. Only Caucasian adults living in Nashville, Tennessee, USA were represented among the donors. CD4+ T cells were enriched by magnetic negative selection; naive cells were then positively selected on CD45RA, and the negative fraction formed the memory subset. Blood was obtained by leukapheresis, after which PBMCs were separated by Ficoll-Histopaque density gradient centrifugation and cryopreserved in liquid nitrogen vapor phase. Analytical flow cytometry was used to check the purity and quantity of each magnetically sorted T cell population. Genomic DNA was isolated from every sorted fraction and measured by UV absorbance on a Nanodrop 2000c.

TCR CDR3 regions were amplified from genomic DNA by multiplex PCR using the deep immunoSEQ assay. Extracted genomic DNA from each cell subset was distributed evenly across all wells of several immunoSEQ 96-well plates, and each plate was treated as a replicate. For sorted subsets, each replicate PCR was loaded with 150 to 250 ng genomic DNA, equivalent to approximately 27,000 T cell genomes. Purified libraries were measured with a Qubit 3.0 fluorometer, size-checked on a Bioanalyzer 2100, and measured again with the KAPA Library Quantification kit. Every immunoSEQ 96-well plate was sequenced on a separate single-read 150-cycle Illumina NextSeq 550 flow cell. Per the original workflow: Because only junctional sequences without quality scores were contained in the immunoSEQ output, filtering matching that applied to full-length reads could not be performed. To assign V/J genes and CDR3, sequences were annotated using PyIR, a Python wrapper for IgBLAST v1.9, with IMGT germline references. Reads with weak V/J assignments (E-value above 1e-6), missing CDR3, stop codons, out-of-frame junctions, or ambiguous translated residues were removed. V3J clonotypes were defined as sequences sharing the same inferred V gene, J gene, and CDR3 amino acid sequence. To compute the percentage overlap between repertoires, the number of shared unique clonotypes was divided by the size of the smaller repertoire. Repertoire richness was assessed with RTK rarefaction, the Chao1 estimator, and Recon v2.1 estimates of unobserved clonotypes. Generation probabilities for all TCRbeta clonotypes obtained by the gDNA method from a handful of donors were computed using OLGA. TCRdb mirrors the immuneACCESS table, restricted to in-frame sequences. Some clones are absent from its copies; in checked studies, under half trace to an unresolved V gene, and the reason for the others is unknown. Clone size and V and J calls were adopted from that table, with D and trimming inferred from the DNA. Here the sample has around 2.3 million clones; approximately 95% occur a single time. The ten largest clones add up to approximately 0.13% of the sample.

The origin of this receptor is a man aged 18 to 29 in good health. The specimen was naive CD4+ T cells sorted from blood. This specimen's cell subset or site label, interpreted: CD45RA+ positively selected. The chain employs TRBV4-1 and TRBJ2-5; TRBD2 might be the D gene, on 5 matching bases. The CDR3 protein: CASSQVGSEIYGETQYF. The DNA is as follows: TGCGCCAGCAGCCAAGTCGGTAGCGAGATTTATGGAGAGACCCAGTACTTC.